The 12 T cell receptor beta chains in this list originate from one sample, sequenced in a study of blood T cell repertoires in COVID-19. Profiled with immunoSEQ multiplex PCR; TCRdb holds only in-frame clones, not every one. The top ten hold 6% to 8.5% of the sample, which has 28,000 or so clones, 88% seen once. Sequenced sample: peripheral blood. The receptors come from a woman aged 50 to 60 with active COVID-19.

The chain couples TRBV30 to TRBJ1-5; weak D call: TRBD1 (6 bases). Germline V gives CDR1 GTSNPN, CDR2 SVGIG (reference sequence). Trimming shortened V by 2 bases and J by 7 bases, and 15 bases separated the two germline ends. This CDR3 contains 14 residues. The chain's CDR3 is CAWSLRGGRQPQHF. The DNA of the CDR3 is TGTGCCTGGAGTCTCCGGGGGGGGCGGCAGCCCCAGCATTTT.

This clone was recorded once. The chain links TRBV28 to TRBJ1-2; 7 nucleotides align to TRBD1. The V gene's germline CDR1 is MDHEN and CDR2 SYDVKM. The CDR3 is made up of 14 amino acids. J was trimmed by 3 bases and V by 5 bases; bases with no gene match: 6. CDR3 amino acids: CASSLTTGDYGYTF. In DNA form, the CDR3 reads TGTGCCAGCAGTCTCACAACAGGGGACTATGGCTACACCTTC.

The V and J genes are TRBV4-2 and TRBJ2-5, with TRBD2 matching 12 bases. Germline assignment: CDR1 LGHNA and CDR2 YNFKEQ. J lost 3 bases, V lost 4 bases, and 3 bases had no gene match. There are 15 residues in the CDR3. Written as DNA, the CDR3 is TGTGCCAGCAGCCTAAGACTAGCGGGAGAAGAGACCCAGTACTTC. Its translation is CASSLRLAGEETQYF.

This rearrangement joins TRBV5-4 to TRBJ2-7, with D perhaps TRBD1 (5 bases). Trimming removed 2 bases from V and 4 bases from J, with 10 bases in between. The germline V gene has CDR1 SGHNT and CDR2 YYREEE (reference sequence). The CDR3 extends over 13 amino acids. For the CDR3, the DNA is TGTGCCAGCAGCTTCAATGGACAATACGAGCAGTACTTC. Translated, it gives CASSFNGQYEQYF.

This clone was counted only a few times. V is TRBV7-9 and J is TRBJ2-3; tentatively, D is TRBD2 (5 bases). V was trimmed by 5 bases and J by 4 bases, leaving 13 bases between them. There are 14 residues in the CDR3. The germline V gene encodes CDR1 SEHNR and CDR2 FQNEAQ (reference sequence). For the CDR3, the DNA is TGTGCCAGCAGCGCGGACTTTGACGCAGATACGCAGTATTTT. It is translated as CASSADFDADTQYF. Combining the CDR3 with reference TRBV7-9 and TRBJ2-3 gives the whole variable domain DTGVSQNPRHKITKRGQNVTFRCDPISEHNRLYWYRQTLGQGPEFLTYFQNEAQLEKSRLLSDRFSAERPKGSFSTLEIQRTEQGDSAMYLCASSADFDADTQYFGPGTRLTVL.

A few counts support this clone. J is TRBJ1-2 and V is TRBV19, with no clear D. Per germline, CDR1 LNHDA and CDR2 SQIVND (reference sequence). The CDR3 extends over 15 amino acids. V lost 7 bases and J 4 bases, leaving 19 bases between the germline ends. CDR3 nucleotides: TGTGCCAGTATGAGGGTGTTTGGGAGAGGCTATGGCTACACCTTC. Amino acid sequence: CASMRVFGRGYGYTF.

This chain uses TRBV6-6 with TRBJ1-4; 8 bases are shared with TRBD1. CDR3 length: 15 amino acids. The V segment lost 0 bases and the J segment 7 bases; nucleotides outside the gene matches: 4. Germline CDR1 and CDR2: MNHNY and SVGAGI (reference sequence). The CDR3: CASSYSPGGSEKLFF. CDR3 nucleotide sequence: TGTGCCAGCAGTTACTCCCCAGGGGGCTCTGAAAAACTGTTTTTT.

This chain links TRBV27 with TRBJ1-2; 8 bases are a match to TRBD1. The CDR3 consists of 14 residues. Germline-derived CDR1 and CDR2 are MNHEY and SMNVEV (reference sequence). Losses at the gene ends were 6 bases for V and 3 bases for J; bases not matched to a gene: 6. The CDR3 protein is CASRRTGWDYGYTF. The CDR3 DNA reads TGTGCCAGCAGGAGGACAGGGTGGGACTATGGCTACACCTTC.

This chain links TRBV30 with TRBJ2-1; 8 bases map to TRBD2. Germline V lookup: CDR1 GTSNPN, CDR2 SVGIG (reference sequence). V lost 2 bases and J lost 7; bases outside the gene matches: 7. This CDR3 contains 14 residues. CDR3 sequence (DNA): TGTGCCTGGAGTCTCGCGGGAGGCCTTAATGAGCAGTTCTTC. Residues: CAWSLAGGLNEQFF.

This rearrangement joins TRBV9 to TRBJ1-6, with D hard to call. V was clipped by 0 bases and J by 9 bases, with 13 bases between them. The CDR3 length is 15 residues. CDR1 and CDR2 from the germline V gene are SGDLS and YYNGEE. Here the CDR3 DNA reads TGTGCCAGCAGCGTAGATGGGGAAGGAGGTTCACCCCTCCACTTT. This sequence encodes CASSVDGEGGSPLHF.

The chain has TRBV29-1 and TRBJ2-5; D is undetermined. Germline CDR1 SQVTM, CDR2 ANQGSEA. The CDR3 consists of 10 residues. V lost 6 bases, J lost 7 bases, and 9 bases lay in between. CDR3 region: CSVLQPTQYF. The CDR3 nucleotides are TGCAGCGTCCTACAGCCGACCCAGTACTTC.

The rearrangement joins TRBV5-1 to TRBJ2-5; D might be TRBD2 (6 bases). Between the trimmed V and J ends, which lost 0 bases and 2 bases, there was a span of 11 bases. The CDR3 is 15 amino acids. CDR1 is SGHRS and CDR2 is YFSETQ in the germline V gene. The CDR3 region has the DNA TGCGCCAGCAGCTTGGACGGGGCGGGACAAGAGACCCAGTACTTC. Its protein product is CASSLDGAGQETQYF.